A selection of T cell receptor beta chains follows, all from one sample in a study of T cell clones after liver transplantation. Generated by immunoSEQ multiplex PCR, the TCRdb table keeps only in-frame clones and is missing some. The sample records about 75,000 clones, around four fifths being singletons. This sample comprised CD4+ T cells from blood, obtained 48 months after liver transplant. These receptors were obtained from a human patient who received a liver transplant. Some T cells may have originated in the graft donor. Each CDR3 is given with its conserved first and last residue. A D gene is named only where the DNA matches it firmly. A row's size may be missing; if present it is once, few, many or a size class.

size	V	J	D	CDR3	DNA
-	TRBV5-1	TRBJ2-5	TRBD1	CASSQGQAGETQYF	TGCGCCAGCAGCCAGGGACAGGCCGGGGAGACCCAGTACTTC
-	TRBV23-1	TRBJ2-7	-	CASSPGQPPYEQYF	TGCGCCAGCAGCCCCGGACAGCCTCCCTACGAGCAGTACTTC
-	TRBV11-2	TRBJ2-2	-	CASSLFGELFF	TGTGCCAGCAGTTTATTCGGGGAGCTGTTTTTT
few	TRBV9	TRBJ1-1	-	CASRGLWDTEAFF	TGTGCCAGCAGGGGCCTATGGGACACTGAAGCTTTCTTT
-	TRBV19	TRBJ2-3	TRBD2	CASSYLLAGGQVDTQYF	TGTGCCAGTAGTTACCTTCTAGCGGGGGGGCAGGTGGATACGCAGTATTTT
once	TRBV5-6	TRBJ2-3	-	CASSTQVSTDTQYF	TGTGCCAGCAGTACCCAGGTTAGCACAGATACGCAGTATTTT
-	TRBV7-9	TRBJ2-2	TRBD1	CASSWETGGTGELFF	TGTGCCAGCAGCTGGGAGACAGGGGGCACCGGGGAGCTGTTTTTT
-	TRBV5-1	TRBJ2-5	-	CATGPGLGAETQYF	TGCGCCACTGGGCCGGGACTGGGCGCAGAGACCCAGTACTTC
once	TRBV6-5	TRBJ1-1	-	CASSYSGSTEAFF	TGTGCCAGCAGTTACTCCGGATCCACTGAAGCTTTCTTT
-	TRBV6-5	TRBJ2-3	TRBD1	CASSYSGRGTDTQYF	TGTGCCAGCAGTTACTCGGGCAGGGGGACAGATACGCAGTATTTT
few	TRBV9	TRBJ1-5	-	CASSVGDSGRQPQHF	TGTGCCAGCAGCGTAGGCGACAGCGGGCGTCAGCCCCAGCATTTT
-	TRBV7-3	TRBJ2-1	-	CASSLKHGGYNEQFF	TGTGCCAGCAGCTTAAAGCACGGGGGTTATAATGAGCAGTTCTTC
-	TRBV18	TRBJ2-5	TRBD2	CASSFSGAQETQYF	TGTGCCAGCTCATTTAGCGGGGCCCAAGAGACCCAGTACTTC
-	TRBV27	TRBJ2-4	-	CASSFRQGIAKNIQYF	TGTGCCAGCAGTTTTCGACAAGGAATTGCCAAAAACATTCAGTACTTC
once	TRBV7-9	TRBJ2-7	TRBD1	CASSPGTGDRYEQYF	TGTGCCAGCAGCCCTGGGACAGGGGACAGGTACGAGCAGTACTTC
-	TRBV18	TRBJ2-2	-	CASSPPVASTTGELFF	TGTGCCAGCTCACCACCTGTTGCCAGCACCACCGGGGAGCTGTTTTTT
-	TRBV23-1	TRBJ2-3	-	CASSQSVDSTDTQYF	TGCGCCAGCAGTCAATCCGTCGATAGCACAGATACGCAGTATTTT
-	TRBV18	TRBJ2-5	-	CASSPKDSETQYF	TGTGCCAGCTCACCTAAGGACAGTGAGACCCAGTACTTC
once	TRBV5-6	TRBJ2-7	-	CASSTETGNHYEQYF	TGTGCCAGCAGCACCGAGACGGGGAACCACTACGAGCAGTACTTC
-	TRBV28	TRBJ1-5	-	CASKPLTQPQHF	TGTGCCAGCAAGCCTCTCACCCAGCCCCAGCATTTT
-	TRBV7-2	TRBJ1-2	-	CASSLAGTVIYGYTF	TGTGCCAGCAGCTTGGCCGGGACGGTGATTTATGGCTACACCTTC
-	TRBV21-1	TRBJ2-7	-	CASSKDGSHEQYF	TGTGCCAGCAGCAAAGATGGGTCCCACGAGCAGTACTTC
-	TRBV6-5	TRBJ1-1	-	CASVGETTEAFF	TGTGCCAGCGTCGGGGAGACCACTGAAGCTTTCTTT
-	TRBV15	TRBJ2-3	TRBD1	CATSRAPGQGLHTQYF	TGTGCCACCAGCAGAGCCCCGGGACAGGGGTTACATACGCAGTATTTT
-	TRBV6-1	TRBJ1-5	-	CASSGATGGVGSNQPQHF	TGTGCCAGCAGTGGAGCCACAGGTGGGGTCGGTAGCAATCAGCCCCAGCATTTT
-	TRBV4-3	TRBJ2-5	-	CASSPGHPTRETQYF	TGCGCCAGCAGCCCCGGACACCCGACGAGGGAGACCCAGTACTTC
-	TRBV7-2	TRBJ2-7	TRBD2	CASSSDGLAGGVGQYF	TGTGCCAGCAGCTCGGACGGACTAGCGGGGGGAGTCGGGCAGTACTTC
-	TRBV6-6	TRBJ2-1	-	CASSSLDSMSGEQFF	TGTGCCAGCAGTTCACTGGACAGCATGTCCGGTGAGCAGTTCTTC
-	TRBV9	TRBJ2-3	-	CASSVGTDTQYF	TGTGCCAGCAGCGTAGGCACAGATACGCAGTATTTT
-	TRBV10-2	TRBJ1-3	TRBD1	CASSDRAPGNTIYF	TGCGCCAGCAGCGACAGGGCTCCTGGAAACACCATATATTTT
once	TRBV19	TRBJ1-4	-	CASSKNIATNEKLFF	TGTGCCAGTAGTAAGAACATTGCAACTAATGAAAAACTGTTTTTT
-	TRBV7-9	TRBJ2-3	-	CASSRRGNEYTDTQYF	TGTGCCAGCAGCCGGCGGGGCAACGAATACACAGATACGCAGTATTTT
-	TRBV7-2	TRBJ2-7	-	CASSLVFESYEQYF	TGTGCCAGCAGCTTAGTCTTCGAGTCCTACGAGCAGTACTTC
-	TRBV18	TRBJ2-6	-	CASSTRTGGSNVLTF	TGTGCCAGCTCAACCAGGACAGGCGGGAGCAACGTCCTGACTTTC
-	TRBV7-9	TRBJ2-3	TRBD2	CASSLERGGRPDTQYF	TGTGCCAGCAGCTTAGAACGGGGGGGTCGCCCGGATACGCAGTATTTT
-	TRBV4-3	TRBJ1-4	-	CASSQEAVRTNEKLFF	TGCGCCAGCAGCCAAGAAGCAGTCCGAACTAATGAAAAACTGTTTTTT
-	TRBV19	TRBJ2-7	-	CASSMGTYEQYF	TGTGCCAGTAGTATGGGGACATACGAGCAGTACTTC
-	TRBV19	TRBJ2-3	-	CASSTRDTQYF	TGTGCCAGTAGTACGAGGGATACGCAGTATTTT
-	TRBV7-8	TRBJ1-2	-	CASSFAMGGYTF	TGTGCCAGCAGCTTTGCGATGGGAGGCTACACCTTC
once	TRBV5-1	TRBJ2-3	-	CASSPGQPTDTQYF	TGCGCCAGCAGCCCAGGACAGCCCACAGATACGCAGTATTTT
-	TRBV5-1	TRBJ2-1	TRBD2	CASSSSWAGDGEQFF	TGCGCCAGCAGCTCCTCGTGGGCGGGGGATGGTGAGCAGTTCTTC
-	TRBV28	TRBJ1-1	-	CATVGGGTEAFF	TGTGCCACCGTGGGGGGCGGCACTGAAGCTTTCTTT
-	TRBV5-6	TRBJ1-3	-	CASSLTEGNTIYF	TGTGCCAGCAGCTTGACAGAAGGAAACACCATATATTTT
few	TRBV27	TRBJ2-2	-	CASSFSGSANTGELFF	TGTGCCAGCAGTTTTTCCGGGTCAGCCAACACCGGGGAGCTGTTTTTT
-	TRBV10-3	TRBJ2-2	-	CAIRASGPTNTGELFF	TGTGCCATCAGGGCGTCAGGACCTACGAACACCGGGGAGCTGTTTTTT
-	TRBV28	TRBJ1-4	-	CASSLGGATNEKLFF	TGTGCCAGCAGTTTAGGGGGCGCAACTAATGAAAAACTGTTTTTT
-	TRBV7-9	TRBJ2-3	TRBD2	CASSRGASGSDTQYF	TGTGCCAGCAGCCGGGGGGCTAGCGGGAGCGATACGCAGTATTTT
-	TRBV7-2	TRBJ2-3	TRBD1	CASSPHRTGAGGDTQYF	TGTGCCAGCAGCCCGCATAGGACAGGGGCTGGAGGAGATACGCAGTATTTT
-	TRBV27	TRBJ1-1	-	CASSLTELNTEAFF	TGTGCCAGCAGTTTAACAGAGTTGAACACTGAAGCTTTCTTT
-	TRBV12-5	TRBJ1-1	-	CASGNLNTEAFF	TGTGCTAGTGGCAACCTGAACACTGAAGCTTTCTTT
-	TRBV11-2	TRBJ2-7	-	CASASEGGYEQYF	TGTGCCAGCGCATCCGAGGGGGGGTACGAGCAGTACTTC
-	TRBV5-1	TRBJ2-7	TRBD1	CASSPYRQGGSYEQYF	TGCGCCAGCAGCCCTTACCGACAGGGCGGAAGCTACGAGCAGTACTTC
-	TRBV28	TRBJ2-7	-	CASSTVNGRSYEQYF	TGTGCCAGCAGTACGGTAAACGGACGATCCTACGAGCAGTACTTC
once	TRBV9	TRBJ1-5	-	CASSVAGGRNQPQHF	TGTGCCAGCAGCGTAGCTGGGGGGCGGAATCAGCCCCAGCATTTT
-	TRBV18	TRBJ1-5	-	CASSPDSDQPQHF	TGTGCCAGCTCACCAGATTCGGATCAGCCCCAGCATTTT
-	TRBV30	TRBJ1-5	-	CAWRSGSNQPQHF	TGTGCCTGGAGGTCAGGGTCGAATCAGCCCCAGCATTTT
-	TRBV19	TRBJ1-2	-	CASSISGVHYGYTF	TGTGCCAGTAGTATTTCTGGGGTTCACTATGGCTACACCTTC
-	TRBV6-5	TRBJ2-1	TRBD2	CASSYGGRAYNEQFF	TGTGCCAGCAGTTACGGCGGGAGGGCCTACAATGAGCAGTTCTTC
-	TRBV7-2	TRBJ1-5	-	CASSLRQDQPQHF	TGTGCCAGCAGCCTGCGACAGGATCAGCCCCAGCATTTT